Presented here are 24 T cell receptor beta chains from one specimen sequenced in a study of T cell responses to AZD1222 COVID-19 vaccine. Assay used: immunoSEQ multiplex PCR; TCRdb lists only in-frame clones, some missing. Counted here are 70,000 to 90,000 clones, around nine tenths occurring once; the ten biggest clones make up approximately 2.5%. The material was peripheral blood, obtained on day 0 of AZD1222 vaccination. The receptors were gathered from an adult in good health.

This sequence joins TRBV19 and TRBJ1-4; D ambiguous. The CDR3 runs 14 residues. V was pared by 7 bases and J by 0 bases, with 9 bases between. The V gene's germline CDR1 is LNHDA and CDR2 SQIVND (reference sequence). CDR3 sequence reads: CASKETATNEKLFF. Written as DNA, the CDR3 is TGTGCCAGTAAGGAAACCGCAACTAATGAAAAACTGTTTTTT.

The chain links TRBV24-1 to TRBJ2-5; 14 positions agree with TRBD2. The CDR3 totals 16 residues. Germline V gene sequence: CDR1 KGHDR, CDR2 SFDVKD. Unmatched junction bases numbered 4, after V lost 4 bases and J lost 4 bases. CDR3 amino acids: CATSEGTSGGTETQYF. The CDR3 DNA reads TGTGCCACCAGTGAAGGGACTAGCGGGGGTACAGAGACCCAGTACTTC.

This clone was observed a few times. The V gene is TRBV7-2, the J gene TRBJ2-7; D might be TRBD1 or TRBD2, each matching 5 bases. Germline values: CDR1 SGHTA, CDR2 FQGNSA. V lost 5 bases to trimming and J lost 5 bases, with 16 bases between them. This CDR3 has 14 residues. The DNA of the CDR3 is TGTGCCAGCAGCCCCGGGACGGCCCCAGACGAGCAGTACTTC. The encoded protein is CASSPGTAPDEQYF.

The V call is TRBV2, the J call TRBJ1-2; weak D call: TRBD1 (6 bases). This CDR3 spans 19 amino acids. In germline, CDR1 is SNHLY, CDR2 FYNNEI. V was clipped by 3 bases and J by 5 bases, with 28 bases between them. The CDR3, as DNA: TGTGCCAGCAGTGATCCAAACGGAACAGGGAGAGGGGGGGCTTATGGCTACACCTTC. Translation gives CASSDPNGTGRGGAYGYTF.

The chain uses TRBV23-1 and TRBJ1-1, with unresolved D. TRBV23-1 is annotated as an ORF whose role is uncertain. The CDR3 totals 15 residues. Deletions cut 2 bases from V and 1 base from J, with 11 bases between. This chain's CDR3 is CASSQRSIPNTEAFF. The CDR3 DNA is TGCGCCAGCAGTCAACGTTCGATACCGAACACTGAAGCTTTCTTT.

This CDR3 reads CASSPRDRGYSPLHF. The DNA for the CDR3 is TGTGCCAGCAGCCCCCGGGACAGGGGTTATTCACCCCTCCACTTT. The rearrangement joins TRBV6-5 to TRBJ1-6; 10 nucleotides align to TRBD1. The ends lost 6 bases at V and 8 bases at J; junction bases unmatched: 7. The CDR3 totals 15 residues. Germline CDR1 reads MNHEY; CDR2 reads SVGAGI.

CDR3 sequence (DNA): TGTGCCAGTAGTACGACGGGACGGGCATATGGCTACACCTTC. Its translation: CASSTTGRAYGYTF. The chain uses TRBV19 and TRBJ1-2; weak D call: TRBD1 (5 bases). The CDR3 covers 14 residues. The V end lost 4 bases, the J end lost 5 bases, and 14 bases lay between the germline ends. Germline assignment: CDR1 LNHDA and CDR2 SQIVND (reference sequence).

This chain joins TRBV19 and TRBJ1-5; D is possibly TRBD1 (5 bases). Germline V CDR1 and CDR2: LNHDA, SQIVND (reference sequence). The CDR3 spans 14 residues. V lost 1 base and J lost 3, with 7 bases in between. Written as DNA, the CDR3 is TGTGCCAGTAGTATAGCAGGGTCCAATCAGCCCCAGCATTTT. Protein: CASSIAGSNQPQHF.

This chain connects TRBV2 to TRBJ1-6, with D possibly TRBD1 on 5 matching bases. This CDR3 spans 16 amino acids. CDR1 and CDR2 from the germline V gene are SNHLY and FYNNEI. The germline V and J ends were trimmed by 6 bases and 3 bases, with 15 bases remaining between them. DNA of the CDR3: TGTGCCAGCAGACAGACCTTCCAGGGCTATAATTCACCCCTCCACTTT. This gives the protein CASRQTFQGYNSPLHF. The variable domain in full, completed from reference TRBV2 and TRBJ1-6, reads EPEVTQTPSHQVTQMGQEVILRCVPISNHLYFYWYRQILGQKVEFLVSFYNNEISEKSEIFDDQFSVERPDGSNFTLKIRSTKLEDSAMYFCASRQTFQGYNSPLHFGNGTRLTVT.

This clone was counted only a few times. V is TRBV12-5 and J is TRBJ2-7, with a weak D call TRBD2 (6 bases). Germline V lookup: CDR1 LGHNT, CDR2 FRNRAP. The CDR3 has 13 amino acids. The V and J ends lost 0 bases and 3 bases respectively, with 6 bases between them. The DNA of the CDR3 is TGTGCTAGTGGTTTGGTGGGAGGCTACGAGCAGTACTTC. Translation gives CASGLVGGYEQYF.

The gene calls are TRBV5-6 and TRBJ2-7; 8 positions match TRBD2. The J segment lost 5 bases and the V segment lost 5 bases, leaving 6 bases of the junction unmatched. This CDR3 comprises 13 residues. Germline V lookup: CDR1 SGHDT, CDR2 YYEEEE. CDR3 DNA sequence: TGTGCCAGCAGACGGGTTAGCGGGAACGAGCAGTACTTC. Translated, it gives CASRRVSGNEQYF.

The chain carries TRBV6-5 and TRBJ1-3; 8 bases line up with TRBD1. The length of the CDR3 is 15 residues. Unmatched junction bases numbered 7, after V lost 5 bases and J lost 4 bases. Looked up from germline, CDR1 is MNHEY and CDR2 is SVGAGI. The CDR3 loop reads CASSTGGEAGNTIYF. The CDR3 coding sequence is TGTGCCAGCAGTACAGGGGGGGAGGCCGGAAACACCATATATTTT.

This chain uses TRBV4-2 with TRBJ2-7; 7 nucleotides match TRBD1. Germline V CDR1 and CDR2: LGHNA, YNFKEQ. With V trimmed by 0 bases and J by 6 bases, 5 bases remained unmatched. CDR3 size: 14 residues. The CDR3 DNA reads TGTGCCAGCAGCCAAGAGCCCAGGGGGAGCGAGCAGTACTTC. It codes for CASSQEPRGSEQYF.

This sequence joins TRBV6-2 or TRBV6-3 and TRBJ2-1, with TRBD2 matching 10 bases. Germline CDR1 and CDR2: MNHEY and SVGEGT. V dropped 0 bases and J dropped 3; count of bases not matched to a gene: 11. This CDR3 is built from 19 residues. The chain's CDR3 is CASSYSASGRGGNYNEQFF. The CDR3 nucleotides are TGTGCCAGCAGTTACTCCGCTAGCGGGAGAGGAGGAAACTACAATGAGCAGTTCTTC.

This clone was seen only a few times. This chain joins TRBV19 and TRBJ1-2, with TRBD1 identical over 9 bases. Per germline, CDR1 LNHDA and CDR2 SQIVND (reference sequence). J lost 8 bases, V lost 5 bases, and 6 bases had no gene match. This CDR3 is built from 13 residues. Here the CDR3 reads CASSPTGGRGYTF. The CDR3 DNA is TGTGCCAGTAGTCCTACAGGGGGCAGAGGCTACACCTTC.

The chain is built from TRBV18 and TRBJ1-6; the D is unclear. Trimming left V 5 bases short and J 9 bases short, with 14 bases between. This CDR3 contains 14 residues. Germline V gene lookup returns CDR1 KGHSH and CDR2 LQKENI. The CDR3 here is CASSADPGGSPLHF. The CDR3 DNA sequence: TGTGCCAGCTCAGCGGACCCGGGTGGTTCACCCCTCCACTTT.

The DNA for the CDR3 is TGTGCCAGCAGCCAAGATCTCGGGACTAGCCTCCCAGATACGCAGTATTTT. Translating gives CASSQDLGTSLPDTQYF. This rearrangement joins TRBV4-2 to TRBJ2-3; TRBD2 aligns across 9 bases. The J segment lost 4 bases and the V segment lost 0 bases, leaving 8 bases of the junction unmatched. The germline CDR1 and CDR2 sequences are LGHNA and YNFKEQ. The CDR3 contains 17 residues.

V is TRBV28 and J is TRBJ2-5, with 10 bases aligning to TRBD2. V lost 4 bases and J lost 5; bases outside the gene matches: 10. Germline loops: CDR1 MDHEN, CDR2 SYDVKM. CDR3 size: 16 residues. The chain's CDR3 is CASSSASGRFRETQYF. CDR3 in DNA: TGTGCCAGCAGTTCGGCTAGCGGGAGATTTAGGGAGACCCAGTACTTC.

The chain recombines TRBV5-1 with TRBJ1-1, with D uncertain. Germline CDR1 SGHRS, CDR2 YFSETQ. Between the trimmed V and J ends, which lost 2 bases and 2 bases, there was a span of 10 bases. This CDR3 spans 14 amino acids. The CDR3 DNA sequence: TGCGCCAGCAGCTTAACGAACGCCAACACTGAAGCTTTCTTT. Protein sequence: CASSLTNANTEAFF. Full variable domain (outside the CDR3, taken from reference TRBV5-1 and TRBJ1-1): KAGVTQTPRYLIKTRGQQVTLSCSPISGHRSVSWYQQTPGQGLQFLFEYFSETQRNKGNFPGRFSGRQFSNSRSEMNVSTLELGDSALYLCASSLTNANTEAFFGQGTRLTVV.

The chain joins TRBV7-9 to TRBJ2-3, with TRBD2 identical over 16 bases. CDR3 length: 17 amino acids. The V segment lost 0 bases and the J segment 8 bases; nucleotides outside the gene matches: 5. Germline CDR1 SEHNR, CDR2 FQNEAQ (reference sequence). Here the CDR3 reads CASSLAGLAGGPGTQYF. CDR3 DNA sequence: TGTGCCAGCAGCTTAGCGGGACTAGCGGGGGGGCCGGGTACGCAGTATTTT.

V usage is TRBV27 and J usage is TRBJ2-7; TRBD1 is a possible D gene (5 bases). V gave up 5 bases and J gave up 7 bases, with 18 bases separating them. The V gene's germline CDR1 is MNHEY and CDR2 SMNVEV (reference sequence). The CDR3 spans 14 residues. The chain's CDR3 is CASSRGQTLWEQYF. The CDR3 DNA follows: TGTGCCAGCAGTCGCGGACAAACGTTGTGGGAGCAGTACTTC.

V usage is TRBV9 and J usage is TRBJ1-2; tentative D call: TRBD1 (5 bases). Trimming left V 4 bases short and J 6 bases short, with 16 bases between. The CDR3 has 14 residues. Per germline, CDR1 SGDLS and CDR2 YYNGEE. The CDR3 nucleotides read TGTGCCAGCAGCCCCCGGGGGGGTTTTAATGGCTACACCTTC. Its translation is CASSPRGGFNGYTF.

The CDR3 sequence: CASSYGGGTGELFF. For the CDR3, the DNA is TGTGCCAGCAGTTACGGGGGTGGCACCGGGGAGCTGTTTTTT. The chain carries TRBV6-2 or TRBV6-3 and TRBJ2-2, with D perhaps assigned TRBD1 or TRBD2 (5 bases each). Trimming took 2 bases from V and 4 from J, leaving 8 bases between them. Germline V CDR1 and CDR2: MNHEY, SVGEGT. The CDR3 sequence is 14 residues long.

J is TRBJ1-5 and V is TRBV6-1; D is ambiguous. Trimming took off 1 base at V and 2 bases at J, with 15 bases between the two ends. CDR1 and CDR2 from the germline V gene are MNHNS and SASEGT. The CDR3 spans 17 residues. CDR3 sequence: CASSEGVAIGGNQPQHF. The CDR3 DNA is TGTGCCAGCAGTGAAGGTGTAGCAATTGGTGGCAATCAGCCCCAGCATTTT.